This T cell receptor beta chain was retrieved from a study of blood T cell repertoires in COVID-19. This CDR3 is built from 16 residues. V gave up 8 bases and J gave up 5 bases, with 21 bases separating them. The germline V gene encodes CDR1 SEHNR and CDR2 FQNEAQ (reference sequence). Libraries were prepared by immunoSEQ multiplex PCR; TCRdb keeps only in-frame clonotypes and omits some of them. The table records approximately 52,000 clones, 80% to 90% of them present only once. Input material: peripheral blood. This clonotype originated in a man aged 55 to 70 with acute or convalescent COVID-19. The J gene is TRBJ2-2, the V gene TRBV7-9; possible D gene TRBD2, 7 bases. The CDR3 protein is CASSPPPGGRTGELFF. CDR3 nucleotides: TGTGCCAGCTCTCCTCCACCCGGGGGGCGTACCGGGGAGCTGTTTTTT. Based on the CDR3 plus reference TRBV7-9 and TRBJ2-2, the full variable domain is DTGVSQNPRHKITKRGQNVTFRCDPISEHNRLYWYRQTLGQGPEFLTYFQNEAQLEKSRLLSDRFSAERPKGSFSTLEIQRTEQGDSAMYLCASSPPPGGRTGELFFGEGSRLTVL.